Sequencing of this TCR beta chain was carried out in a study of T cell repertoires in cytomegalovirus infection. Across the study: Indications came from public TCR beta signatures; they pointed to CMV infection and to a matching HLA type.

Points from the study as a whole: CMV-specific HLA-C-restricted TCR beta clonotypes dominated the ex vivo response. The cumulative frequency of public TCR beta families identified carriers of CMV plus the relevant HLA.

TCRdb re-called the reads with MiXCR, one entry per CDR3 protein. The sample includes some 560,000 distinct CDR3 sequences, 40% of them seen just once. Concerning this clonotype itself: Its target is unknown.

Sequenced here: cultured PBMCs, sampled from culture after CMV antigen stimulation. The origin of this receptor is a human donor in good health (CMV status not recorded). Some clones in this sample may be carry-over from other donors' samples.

CDR3 loop: CASSPRRKAGGQLSYEQYF. As DNA, the CDR3 is TGCGCCAGCAGCCCAAGGCGTAAAGCGGGAGGGCAGCTGTCCTACGAGCAGTACTTC. The V call is TRBV4-1, the J call TRBJ2-7; 10 bases are a match to TRBD2. J lost 1 base, V lost 4 bases, and 16 bases had no gene match. Germline CDR1 reads MGHRA; CDR2 reads YSYEKL. CDR3 length: 19 amino acids.